This TCR beta chain was sequenced for a study of T cell responses to AZD1222 COVID-19 vaccine. Points from the study as a whole: None of the repertoires were sampled until the peak T cell response had passed. Females outnumbered males among donors, who were mostly white British; clonal diversity was possibly underestimated.

A note on this clone: Its target is not known.

Sequencing was performed with immunoSEQ multiplex PCR; in TCRdb, only in-frame clones are kept and a portion is missing. The table has roughly 90,000 clones, over 85% seen once. Losses at the gene ends were 0 bases for V and 10 bases for J; bases not matched to a gene: 9. CDR1 and CDR2 (germline): SGHRS, YFSETQ. The CDR3 extends over 14 amino acids. The chain employs TRBV5-1 and TRBJ1-1, with TRBD1 matching 7 bases. This receptor was taken from an adult who received the AZD1222 COVID-19 vaccine. Sequences were derived from peripheral blood, sampled 28 days after the second AZD1222 dose. DNA for the CDR3: TGCGCCAGCAGCTTGGCCACAGGGGTGGGCGTAGCTTTCTTT. This gives the protein CASSLATGVGVAFF.